The rows below give T cell receptor beta chains drawn from one sample of a study of graft-versus-host responses after intestinal transplantation. Measured with immunoSEQ multiplex PCR; TCRdb has only the in-frame clones, and not every one. The profile shows 90,000 to 100,000 clones, around 86% of them singletons. Material: PBMCs, obtained 255 days after intestinal transplant. These receptor sequences come from a human patient who received an intestinal transplant, so some T cells may come from the graft donor. Both conserved end residues are trimmed from each CDR3.

TRBV7-2	TRBJ2-7	ASSLAGNYEQY
TRBV2	TRBJ1-4	ASSSRDAGITNEKLF
TRBV11-2	TRBJ1-1	ASSLEFGGTEAF
TRBV29-1	TRBJ1-2	SVEEGARHYGYT
TRBV6-6	TRBJ2-5	ASTPTGGQETQY
TRBV6-5	TRBJ2-1	ASSPVGRVNEQF
TRBV10-3	TRBJ1-1	AISPTRGGLAEAF
TRBV10-3	TRBJ2-5	AGGAGGDSQETQY
TRBV15	TRBJ1-2	ATSRDWGTGLGYT
TRBV9	TRBJ2-5	ASSVGVSGRAQETQY
TRBV7-9	TRBJ2-5	ASSLVSRVETQY
TRBV6-1	TRBJ1-1	ASSERDRVNTEAF
TRBV5-6	TRBJ2-2	ASSLDMVAGELF
TRBV4-2	TRBJ2-3	ASSPSVADTQY
TRBV14	TRBJ2-1	ASSPKRNLTGAYNEQF
TRBV4-2	TRBJ1-5	ASKGLGSNQPQH
TRBV9	TRBJ1-3	ASSDHQAQRGSGNTIY
TRBV29-1	TRBJ2-3	SVSRTDTQY
TRBV19	TRBJ2-2	ASSRGGGNTGELF
TRBV10-1	TRBJ1-1	ASSAQGLVEAF
TRBV27	TRBJ1-1	ASSEYGASKAF
TRBV18	TRBJ2-7	ASSPETGTGWHEQY
TRBV5-1	TRBJ1-5	ASSLFGPRRNQPQH
TRBV18	TRBJ1-4	ASSPPSTREKLF